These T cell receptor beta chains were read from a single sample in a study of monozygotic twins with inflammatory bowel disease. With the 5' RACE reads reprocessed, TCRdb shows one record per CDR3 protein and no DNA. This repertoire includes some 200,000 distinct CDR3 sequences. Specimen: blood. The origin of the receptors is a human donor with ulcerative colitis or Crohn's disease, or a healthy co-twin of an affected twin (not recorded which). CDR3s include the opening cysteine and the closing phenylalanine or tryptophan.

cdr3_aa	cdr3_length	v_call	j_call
CASSLGMDTQYF	12	TRBV5-1	TRBJ2-3
CASSLQVGDSPLHF	14	TRBV7-8	TRBJ1-6
CASSSGQLFYGYTF	14	TRBV6-2/TRBV6-3	TRBJ1-2
CSAPESGRMYNEQFF	15	TRBV20-1	TRBJ2-1
CSAIVWAGRWDTQYF	15	TRBV20-1	TRBJ2-3
CSARPIPGYDSKNEKLFF	18	TRBV20-1	TRBJ1-4
CASEKGSSGNTIYF	14	TRBV7-2	TRBJ1-3
CSARHRSGQPQHF	13	TRBV20-1	TRBJ1-5
CASSWSRPTDTQYF	14	TRBV6-5	TRBJ2-3
CSARGVPNYGYTF	13	TRBV29-1	TRBJ1-2
CASSQPSGRNTEAFF	15	TRBV4-1	TRBJ1-1
CASSFGPKKETQYF	14	TRBV12-3/TRBV12-4	TRBJ2-5
CASSSYRGDQPQHF	14	TRBV3-1	TRBJ1-5
CASSLSATAGTEAFF	15	TRBV7-6	TRBJ1-1
CASSLELGSTDTQYF	15	TRBV5-4	TRBJ2-3
CSASNPATGVYEQYF	15	TRBV20-1	TRBJ2-7
CASSVEVARDTQYF	14	TRBV9	TRBJ2-3
CAISSTGSGLGYTF	14	TRBV10-3	TRBJ1-2
CASSQGTFRAIGKETQYF	18	TRBV3-1	TRBJ2-5
CASSLLRDDGTEAFF	15	TRBV4-1	TRBJ1-1
CASSIAVDTQYF	12	TRBV7-2	TRBJ2-3
CASSPPGTGNTGELFF	16	TRBV12-3/TRBV12-4	TRBJ2-2
CASSPVGGENTEAFF	15	TRBV12-3/TRBV12-4	TRBJ1-1
CASSFWRPDTDTQYF	15	TRBV2	TRBJ2-3
CASSLVSGSYNEQFF	15	TRBV5-1	TRBJ2-1
CASTLGTGDSEAFF	14	TRBV19	TRBJ1-1
CAWTIDVASYNSPLHF	16	TRBV30	TRBJ1-6
CASSPPVNRGYGYTF	15	TRBV18	TRBJ1-2
CASSLAGQGASTDTQYF	17	TRBV5-4	TRBJ2-3
CATSRDPTYEQYF	13	TRBV15	TRBJ2-7
CASSFTGQETQYF	13	TRBV7-2	TRBJ2-5
CASSHDQGAQYEQYF	15	TRBV4-3	TRBJ2-7
CASSLGSGAVNEQFF	15	TRBV5-1	TRBJ2-1
CASSQGDSGANVLTF	15	TRBV3-1	TRBJ2-6
CAWSQGNTEAFF	12	TRBV30	TRBJ1-1